This passage covers 3 T cell receptor beta chains from one sample sequenced in a study of Ad26.COV2.S vaccination and SARS-CoV-2 variants. Sample treatment: 15 to 20 received Ad26.COV2.S at low or high dose, single or two shots; roughly five received placebo; per-sample allocation not given. At day 63 after the first vaccine or placebo injection, samples were drawn. The repertoire was sequenced with immunoSEQ multiplex PCR; TCRdb's copy has only in-frame clones and lacks some. The sample lists about 350,000 clones; roughly 89% were seen once. Sequenced material: peripheral blood, taken in a trial of Ad26.COV2.S vaccine versus placebo. The receptors shown here come from a person aged 18-60 years who received the Ad26.COV2.S COVID-19 vaccine or a placebo.

This clone has a handful of counts. The rearrangement joins TRBV7-2 to TRBJ1-2; the match to TRBD1 covers 10 bases. This CDR3 region has 15 residues. Germline V gives CDR1 SGHTA, CDR2 FQGNSA. V lost 3 bases to trimming and J lost 6 bases; unmatched junction nucleotides: 7. The CDR3 DNA follows: TGTGCCAGCAGCTTTTCAGGACAGGGGGAGAATGGCTACACCTTC. Protein product: CASSFSGQGENGYTF.

This chain joins TRBV10-3 and TRBJ1-2; D may be TRBD1 (6 bases). The ends were cut back, 4 bases at V and 8 bases at J, with 17 bases in the middle. Germline CDR1 and CDR2: ENHRY and SYGVKD. The CDR3 has 14 residues. The CDR3 is CAISAFRGPEGYTF. The CDR3 nucleotides read TGTGCCATCAGTGCGTTCAGGGGACCGGAAGGCTACACCTTC.

This chain uses TRBV6-1 with TRBJ2-1; D tentatively fits TRBD1 or TRBD2 (5 bases each). The CDR3 totals 16 residues. Germline V gene data show CDR1 as MNHNS and CDR2 as SASEGT. Trimming removed 2 bases from V and 3 bases from J, with 14 bases in between. In DNA, the CDR3 is TGTGCCAGCAGTGAATATGGGGACGGCTTCTACAATGAGCAGTTCTTC. Translating gives CASSEYGDGFYNEQFF.